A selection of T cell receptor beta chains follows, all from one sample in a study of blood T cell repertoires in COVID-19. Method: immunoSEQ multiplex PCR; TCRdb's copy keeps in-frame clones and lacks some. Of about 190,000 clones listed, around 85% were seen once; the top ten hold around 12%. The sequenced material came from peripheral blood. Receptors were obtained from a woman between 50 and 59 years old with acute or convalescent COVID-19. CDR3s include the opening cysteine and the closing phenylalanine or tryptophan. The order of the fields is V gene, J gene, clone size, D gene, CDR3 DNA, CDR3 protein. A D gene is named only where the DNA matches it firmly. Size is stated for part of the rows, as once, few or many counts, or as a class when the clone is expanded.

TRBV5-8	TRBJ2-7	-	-	TGTGCCAGCAGCTTGTTTTCGGTCTCCTACGAGCAGTACTTC	CASSLFSVSYEQYF
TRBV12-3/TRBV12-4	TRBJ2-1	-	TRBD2	TGTGCCAGCACTCCGACTAGCTGGAATGAGCAGTTCTTC	CASTPTSWNEQFF
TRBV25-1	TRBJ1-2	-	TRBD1	TGTGCCAGCAGAACAGGGGGCGGTTATGGCTACACCTTC	CASRTGGGYGYTF
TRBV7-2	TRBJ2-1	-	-	TGTGCCAGCAGCTCCCAGGGCTACAATGAGCAGTTCTTC	CASSSQGYNEQFF
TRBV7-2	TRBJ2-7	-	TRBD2	TGTGCCAGCAGCTCCGGACTAGCGGGAGGCGAGCAGTACTTC	CASSSGLAGGEQYF
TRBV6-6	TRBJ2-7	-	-	TGTGCCAGCAGTTACTCTTTAGACGAGCAGTACTTC	CASSYSLDEQYF
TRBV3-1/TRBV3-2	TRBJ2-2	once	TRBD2	TGTGCCAGCAGCCAAGGACTAGCGGAAAACACCGGGGAGCTGTTTTTT	CASSQGLAENTGELFF
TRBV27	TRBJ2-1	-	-	TGTGCCAGCAGTCCCGATCCCTACGGGAATGAGCAGTTCTTC	CASSPDPYGNEQFF
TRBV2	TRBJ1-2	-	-	TGTGCCAGCAGCCGCAGATCCCCTAACTATGGCTACACCTTC	CASSRRSPNYGYTF
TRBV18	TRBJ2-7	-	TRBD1	TGTGCCAGCTCACCCCAGGGACAGAACTACGAGCAGTACTTC	CASSPQGQNYEQYF
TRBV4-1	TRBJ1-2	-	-	TGCGCCAGCAGCCAAGTGAGACTGGATGGCTACACCTTC	CASSQVRLDGYTF
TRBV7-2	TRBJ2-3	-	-	TGTGCCAGCAGGAGCGGAATTTCGTGGACCACAGATACGCAGTATTTT	CASRSGISWTTDTQYF
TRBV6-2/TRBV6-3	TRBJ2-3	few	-	TGTGCCAGCAGTTACGGAGCCGGTCGCACAGATACGCAGTATTTT	CASSYGAGRTDTQYF
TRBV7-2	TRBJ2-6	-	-	TGTGCCAGCAGCTTATCCGTCGGGGCCAACGTCCTGACTTTC	CASSLSVGANVLTF
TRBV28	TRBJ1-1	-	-	TGTGCCAGCCTCCGAGGGGGGGACACTGAAGCTTTCTTT	CASLRGGDTEAFF
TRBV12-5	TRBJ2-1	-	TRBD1	TGTGCTAGTGGTTTGGATAGGACAGGGGGCTACAATGAGCAGTTCTTC	CASGLDRTGGYNEQFF
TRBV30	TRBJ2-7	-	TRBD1	TGTGCCTGGAGTGGCCGACAGGGGACCTACGAGCAGTACTTC	CAWSGRQGTYEQYF
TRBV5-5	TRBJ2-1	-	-	TGTGCCAGCAGCTTGGCCGCGTTCTTCTCCTACAATGAGCAGTTCTTC	CASSLAAFFSYNEQFF
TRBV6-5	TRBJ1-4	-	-	TGTGCCAGCAGTCGGGGTTTTAATGAAAAACTGTTTTTT	CASSRGFNEKLFF
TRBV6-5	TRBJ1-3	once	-	TGTGCCAGCAGATTAACAGGTACCTCTGGAAACACCATATATTTT	CASRLTGTSGNTIYF
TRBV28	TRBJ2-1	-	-	TGTGCCAGCAGTTACAGGATGATCTACAATGAGCAGTTCTTC	CASSYRMIYNEQFF
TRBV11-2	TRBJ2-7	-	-	TGTGCCAGCAGCTTAGAGGGTACAGGTAGCTCCTACGAGCAGTACTTC	CASSLEGTGSSYEQYF
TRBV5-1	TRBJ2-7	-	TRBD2	TGCGCCAGCAGCTTGGAGGGTAGCGGGAGGACCTACGAGCAGTACTTC	CASSLEGSGRTYEQYF
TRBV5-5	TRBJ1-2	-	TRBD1	TGTGCCAGCAGCTCATCGCCGGACAGGTCGATCTATGGCTACACCTTC	CASSSSPDRSIYGYTF
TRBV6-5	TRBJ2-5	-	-	TGTGCCGGCAGCCTTAATGAAGAGACCCAGTACTTC	CAGSLNEETQYF
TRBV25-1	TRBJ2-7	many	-	TGTGCCAGTGGACAGTCCCTAGTAGAGCAGTACTTC	CASGQSLVEQYF
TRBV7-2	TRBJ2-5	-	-	TGTGCCAGCAGCTTCGGGTTTATCAAGGAAGAGACCCAGTACTTC	CASSFGFIKEETQYF
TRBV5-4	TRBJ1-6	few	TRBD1	TGTGCCAGCAGCTCCAGACAGGGGAGCTCCTATAATTCACCCCTCCACTTT	CASSSRQGSSYNSPLHF
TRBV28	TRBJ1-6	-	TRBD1	TGTGCCAGCAGCGGACAGGGGAGCCGATTAATTTCACCCCTCCACTTT	CASSGQGSRLISPLHF
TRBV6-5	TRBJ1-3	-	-	TGTGCCAGCAGTTACTCCCCGGGGTCTGGAAACACCATATATTTT	CASSYSPGSGNTIYF
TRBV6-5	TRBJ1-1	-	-	TGTGCCGCCTTCCGGGATCGTTTCTCGAACACTGAAGCTTTCTTT	CAAFRDRFSNTEAFF
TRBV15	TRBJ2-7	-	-	TGTGCCACCAGCAGACAGGGTTTTGGCTACGAGCAGTACTTC	CATSRQGFGYEQYF
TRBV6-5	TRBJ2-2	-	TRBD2	TGTGCCAGCACACGGGGGGGGAACACCGGGGAGCTGTTTTTT	CASTRGGNTGELFF
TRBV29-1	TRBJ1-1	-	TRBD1	TGCAGCGTTGACAGGGGGAGCGGTGAAGCTTTCTTT	CSVDRGSGEAFF
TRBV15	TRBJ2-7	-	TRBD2	TGTGCCACCAGCAGAGAAAGCGGGAGAACTATCCACGAGCAGTACTTC	CATSRESGRTIHEQYF
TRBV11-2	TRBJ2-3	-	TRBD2	TGTGCCAGCAGCCCCCTAGGGGGAGCGGGAGCCACAGATACGCAGTATTTT	CASSPLGGAGATDTQYF
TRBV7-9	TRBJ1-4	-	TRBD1	TGTGCCAGCAGCTTAGCGGCGACAGGGAGTGAAAAACTGTTTTTT	CASSLAATGSEKLFF
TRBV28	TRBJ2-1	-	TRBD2	TGTGCCGCTGGGACTAGCGGGTGGGATGAGCAGTTCTTC	CAAGTSGWDEQFF
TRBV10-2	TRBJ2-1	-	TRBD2	TGCGCCAGCAGACTAGCGGGGACCAATGAGCAGTTCTTC	CASRLAGTNEQFF
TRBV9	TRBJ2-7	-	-	TGTGCCAGCAGCGTCGGGGGACTTTCCTACGAGCAGTACTTC	CASSVGGLSYEQYF
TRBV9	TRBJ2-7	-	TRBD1	TGTGCCAGCAGCTCGAGACAGGGAAACGAGCAGTACTTC	CASSSRQGNEQYF
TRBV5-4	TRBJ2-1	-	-	TGTGCCAGCAGCTCCGGGGGGCAGGGTGCCAATGAGCAGTTCTTC	CASSSGGQGANEQFF
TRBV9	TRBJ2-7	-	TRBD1	TGTGCCAGCAGCGTAGCATCAGGGGGTAGCTCCTACGAGCAGTACTTC	CASSVASGGSSYEQYF
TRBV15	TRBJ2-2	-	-	TGTGCCACCAAAAGAGACCCTAGAACGAACACCGGGGAGCTGTTTTTT	CATKRDPRTNTGELFF
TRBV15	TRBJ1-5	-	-	TGTGCCACCAGCAGTGGGCAGTTCAATCAGCCCCAGCATTTT	CATSSGQFNQPQHF
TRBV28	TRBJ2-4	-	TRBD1	TGTGCCAGCAGTTTCGGATCTTGGGGACAGGGATTAGCCAAAAACATTCAGTACTTC	CASSFGSWGQGLAKNIQYF